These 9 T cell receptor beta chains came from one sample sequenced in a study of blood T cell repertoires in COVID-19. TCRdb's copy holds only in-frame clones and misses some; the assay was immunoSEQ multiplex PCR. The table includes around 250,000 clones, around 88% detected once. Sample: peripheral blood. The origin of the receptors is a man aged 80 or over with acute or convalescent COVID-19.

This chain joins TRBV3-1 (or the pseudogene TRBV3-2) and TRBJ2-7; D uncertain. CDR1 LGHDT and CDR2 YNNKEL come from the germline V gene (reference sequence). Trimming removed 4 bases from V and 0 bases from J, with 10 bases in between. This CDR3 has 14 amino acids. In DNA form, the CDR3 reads TGTGCCAGCAGCCTCGAACAAAGCTCCTACGAGCAGTACTTC. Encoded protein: CASSLEQSSYEQYF.

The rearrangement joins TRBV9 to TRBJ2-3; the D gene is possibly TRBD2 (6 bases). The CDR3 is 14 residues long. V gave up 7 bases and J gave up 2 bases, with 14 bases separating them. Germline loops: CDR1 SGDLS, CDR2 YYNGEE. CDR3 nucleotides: TGTGCCAGCGGGGGGTCTTCTGCCACAGATACGCAGTATTTT. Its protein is CASGGSSATDTQYF.

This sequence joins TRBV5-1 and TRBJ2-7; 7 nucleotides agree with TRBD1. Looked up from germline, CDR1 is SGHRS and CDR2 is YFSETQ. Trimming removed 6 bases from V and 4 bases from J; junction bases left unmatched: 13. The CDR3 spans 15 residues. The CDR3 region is CASNFLTGSGYEQYF. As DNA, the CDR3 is TGCGCCAGCAACTTCCTGACAGGGTCGGGATACGAGCAGTACTTC. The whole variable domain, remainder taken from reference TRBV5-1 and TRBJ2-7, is KAGVTQTPRYLIKTRGQQVTLSCSPISGHRSVSWYQQTPGQGLQFLFEYFSETQRNKGNFPGRFSGRQFSNSRSEMNVSTLELGDSALYLCASNFLTGSGYEQYFGPGTRLTVT.

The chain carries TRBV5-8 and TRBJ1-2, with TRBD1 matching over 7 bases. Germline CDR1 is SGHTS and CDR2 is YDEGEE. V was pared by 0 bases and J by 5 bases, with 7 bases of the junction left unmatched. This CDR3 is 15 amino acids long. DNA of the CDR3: TGTGCCAGCAGCTTGGGTGAAGGGGGCGTTTATGGCTACACCTTC. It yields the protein CASSLGEGGVYGYTF.

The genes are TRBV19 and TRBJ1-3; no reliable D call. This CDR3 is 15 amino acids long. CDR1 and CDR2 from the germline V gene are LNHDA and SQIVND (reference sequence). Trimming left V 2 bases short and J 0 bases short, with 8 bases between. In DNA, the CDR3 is TGTGCCAGTAGTATAAGTCGGAGCTCTGGAAACACCATATATTTT. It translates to CASSISRSSGNTIYF.

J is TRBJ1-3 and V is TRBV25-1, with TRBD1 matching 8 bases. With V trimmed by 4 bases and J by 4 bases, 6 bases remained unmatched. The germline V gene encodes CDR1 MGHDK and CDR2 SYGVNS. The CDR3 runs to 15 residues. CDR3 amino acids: CASSAGGASGNTIYF. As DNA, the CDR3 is TGTGCCAGCAGTGCAGGGGGCGCTTCCGGAAACACCATATATTTT.

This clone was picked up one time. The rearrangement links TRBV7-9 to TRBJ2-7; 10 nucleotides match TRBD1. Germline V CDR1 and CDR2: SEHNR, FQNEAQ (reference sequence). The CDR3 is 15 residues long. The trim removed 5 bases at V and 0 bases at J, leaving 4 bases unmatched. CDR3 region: CASSQGQGSSYEQYF. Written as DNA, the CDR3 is TGTGCCAGCAGCCAGGGACAGGGGAGCTCCTACGAGCAGTACTTC.

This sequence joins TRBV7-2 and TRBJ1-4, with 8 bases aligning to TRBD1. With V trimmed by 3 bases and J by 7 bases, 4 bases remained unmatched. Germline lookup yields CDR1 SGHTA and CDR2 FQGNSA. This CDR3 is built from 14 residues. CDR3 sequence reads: CASSFYRGGEKLFF. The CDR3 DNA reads TGTGCCAGCAGCTTTTACAGGGGGGGTGAAAAACTGTTTTTT.

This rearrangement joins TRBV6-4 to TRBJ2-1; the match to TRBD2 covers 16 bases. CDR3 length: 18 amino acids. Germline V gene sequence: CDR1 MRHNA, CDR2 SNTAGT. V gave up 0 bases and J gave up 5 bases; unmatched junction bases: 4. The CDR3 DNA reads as TGTGCCAGCAGTGACTCCTACGGGACTAGCGGGGGGGACAATGAGCAGTTCTTC. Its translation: CASSDSYGTSGGDNEQFF.